The clone carrying this T cell receptor beta chain was counted a few times. The data are from a study of PD-1 blockade in classical Hodgkin lymphoma. Germline assignment: CDR1 SGHNT and CDR2 YENEEA. This CDR3 has 13 residues. V was trimmed by 3 bases and J by 6 bases, leaving 12 bases between them. Every patient was affected by relapse after autologous stem cell transplantation, while exposure to brentuximab vedotin was not uniform. Produced via immunoSEQ multiplex PCR; TCRdb's table is partial and in-frame only. The sample carries approximately 44,000 clones, 55% to 75% recorded once. The TCR was taken from a human donor with classical Hodgkin lymphoma. Specimen: peripheral blood mononuclear cells (PBMCs), collected at baseline. The chain has TRBV11-3 and TRBJ2-7, with a possible D match to TRBD2 (6 bases). The CDR3 nucleotides read TGTGCCAGCAGCTTCGCCCACGGGAGCGAGCAGTACTTC. This codes for CASSFAHGSEQYF.